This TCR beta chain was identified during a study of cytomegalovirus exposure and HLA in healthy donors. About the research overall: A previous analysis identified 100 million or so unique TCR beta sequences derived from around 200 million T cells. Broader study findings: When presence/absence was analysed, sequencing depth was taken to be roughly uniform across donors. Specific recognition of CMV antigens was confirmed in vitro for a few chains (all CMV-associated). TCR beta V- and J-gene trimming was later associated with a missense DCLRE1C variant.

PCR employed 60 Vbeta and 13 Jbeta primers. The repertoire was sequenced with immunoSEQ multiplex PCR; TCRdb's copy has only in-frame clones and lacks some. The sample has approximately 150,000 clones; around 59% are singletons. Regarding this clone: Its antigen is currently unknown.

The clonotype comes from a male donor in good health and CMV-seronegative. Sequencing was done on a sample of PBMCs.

This CDR3 reads CASSLSPGADTQYF. The DNA of the CDR3 is TGTGCCAGCAGTCTTTCTCCCGGGGCAGATACGCAGTATTTT. The J gene is TRBJ2-3, the V gene TRBV7-2; a weak D match, TRBD2 (5 bases). V was cut by 6 bases and J by 4 bases, with 14 bases left in between. This CDR3 comprises 14 residues. In germline, CDR1 is SGHTA, CDR2 FQGNSA.